The present T cell receptor beta chain was sequenced within a study of blood T cell repertoires in COVID-19. The data were produced by immunoSEQ multiplex PCR, yet TCRdb's version contains in-frame clones alone and is incomplete. This table has around 150,000 clones, just over 85% appearing once. Germline-derived CDR1 and CDR2 are MNHNS and SASEGT. This CDR3 has 15 amino acids. The V gene lost 3 bases and the J gene lost 5 bases, with 17 bases spanning the gap. Sequencing was done on a sample of peripheral blood. The TCR comes from a man in his 70s with acute or convalescent COVID-19. This chain joins TRBV6-1 and TRBJ2-7; D possibly corresponds to TRBD2 (5 bases). In DNA, the CDR3 is TGTGCCAGCAGTGATCCTAGGAGGATGGCCCACGAGCAGTACTTC. It encodes CASSDPRRMAHEQYF.